Given below is one T cell receptor beta chain in context. This entry is derived from a study of cytomegalovirus exposure and HLA in healthy donors. Here immunoSEQ multiplex PCR was the method, and the copy in TCRdb shows in-frame clones only, minus some. Of over 200,000 clones detected, around 90% appear once; the ten largest clones hold roughly 2%. V lost 0 bases, J lost 4 bases, and 10 bases lay in between. CDR1 and CDR2 from the germline V gene are LGHNA and YNFKEQ. The CDR3 is made up of 15 amino acids. The source material was PBMCs. This sequence originates from a woman younger than 35 in good health and CMV-seropositive. This chain links TRBV4-2 with TRBJ1-5; D gene uncertain. CDR3 DNA: TGTGCCAGCAGCCAAGATTCCGGTATTAATCAGCCCCAGCATTTT. Translation gives CASSQDSGINQPQHF.